The 16 T cell receptor beta chains presented below share a single source sample, sequenced in a study of radiation and T cells in renal cell carcinoma. Produced via immunoSEQ multiplex PCR; TCRdb's table is partial and in-frame only. The profile shows more than 60,000 clones, approximately 87% of them singletons. Time point specified: blood 4 weeks post-SBRT, at nephrectomy. Treatment meaning: 15 Gy SBRT to primary tumor, nephrectomy 4 weeks later. Source: blood, taken from a patient whose treatment included radiotherapy and nephrectomy. The source of these receptors is a woman aged 60-75 years with renal cell carcinoma.

The chain couples TRBV19 to TRBJ2-3; 8 bases fit TRBD2. CDR3 length equals 17 residues. Germline CDR1 LNHDA, CDR2 SQIVND (reference sequence). After removal of 3 bases from V and 2 bases from J, the junction contained 10 bases not matched to a gene. The CDR3 coding sequence is TGTGCCAGTAGTATCCTCCTGTTGCGGGGGGCCACAGATACGCAGTATTTT. Translated, it gives CASSILLLRGATDTQYF.

The V gene is TRBV19, the J gene TRBJ1-1; no clear D gene. V lost 4 bases to trimming and J lost 2 bases, with 8 bases between them. There are 13 residues in the CDR3. Looked up from germline, CDR1 is LNHDA and CDR2 is SQIVND (reference sequence). The CDR3 sequence: CASSTPFNTEAFF. DNA for the CDR3: TGTGCCAGTAGTACTCCGTTTAACACTGAAGCTTTCTTT.

The chain uses TRBV10-3 and TRBJ2-5; 14 nucleotides line up with TRBD2. The trim removed 5 bases at V and 3 bases at J, leaving 11 bases unmatched. CDR3 length equals 18 residues. CDR1 is ENHRY, CDR2 SYGVKD, per germline. The CDR3 reads CAISPGLAGEGEEETQYF. The CDR3 coding sequence is TGTGCCATCAGTCCGGGACTAGCGGGAGAAGGGGAGGAAGAGACCCAGTACTTC.

The chain has TRBV10-3 and TRBJ2-5, with TRBD2 matching 7 bases. Looked up from germline, CDR1 is ENHRY and CDR2 is SYGVKD. The CDR3 has 15 amino acids. V lost 2 bases and J lost 0; bases outside the gene matches: 3. CDR3 in amino acids: CAISEGRGDQETQYF. The CDR3 DNA is TGTGCCATCAGTGAGGGGAGGGGCGACCAAGAGACCCAGTACTTC.

The gene calls are TRBV7-3 and TRBJ2-7; D is undetermined. The length of the CDR3 is 12 residues. V gave up 2 bases and J gave up 6 bases, with 8 bases separating them. Germline V gene data show CDR1 as SGHTA and CDR2 as FQGTGA. This CDR3 reads CASSLVGSEQYF. Written as DNA, the CDR3 is TGTGCCAGCAGCTTAGTAGGAAGCGAGCAGTACTTC.

For the CDR3, the DNA is TGCGCCAGCAGCCCGGGTTACCGAACTGGAAACACCATATATTTT. Its translation is CASSPGYRTGNTIYF. This sequence joins TRBV5-1 and TRBJ1-3; D is uncertain. Germline V gives CDR1 SGHRS, CDR2 YFSETQ. CDR3 length: 15 residues. Trimming stripped 4 bases from V and 2 bases from J, with 13 bases between.

This clone was counted a few times. The chain has TRBV2 and TRBJ1-4; 10 bases fit TRBD1. Per germline, CDR1 SNHLY and CDR2 FYNNEI. The CDR3 loop spans 13 amino acids. Trimming took 6 bases from V and 10 from J; bases not matched to a gene: 5. Here the CDR3 DNA reads TGTGCCAGCAGGGACAGGGGGATGGGAAAACTGTTTTTT. As protein: CASRDRGMGKLFF. Based on the CDR3 plus reference TRBV2 and TRBJ1-4, the full variable domain is EPEVTQTPSHQVTQMGQEVILRCVPISNHLYFYWYRQILGQKVEFLVSFYNNEISEKSEIFDDQFSVERPDGSNFTLKIRSTKLEDSAMYFCASRDRGMGKLFFGSGTQLSVL.

The chain links TRBV5-1 to TRBJ2-7; D is undetermined. Germline lookup yields CDR1 SGHRS and CDR2 YFSETQ. CDR3 length equals 12 residues. The germline V and J ends were trimmed by 4 bases and 7 bases, with 12 bases remaining between them. DNA of the CDR3: TGCGCCAGCAGCCTCCCCCCCGGGGAGCAGTACTTC. This encodes CASSLPPGEQYF.

This chain joins TRBV28 and TRBJ1-1; 7 bases are shared with TRBD1. The germline gives CDR1 MDHEN, CDR2 SYDVKM. V lost 4 bases and J lost 7; bases outside the gene matches: 6. The CDR3 covers 13 residues. The CDR3 DNA reads TGTGCCAGCAGTTCTACAGGGGATCTTGAAGCTTTCTTT. This translates into CASSSTGDLEAFF.

The chain has TRBV5-1 and TRBJ1-2; no clear D. V was clipped by 1 base and J by 0 bases, with 13 bases between them. This CDR3 has 16 residues. Germline CDR1 is SGHRS and CDR2 is YFSETQ. Here the CDR3 DNA reads TGCGCCAGCAGCTTGTCTCCCGGACGCTCTAACTATGGCTACACCTTC. This encodes CASSLSPGRSNYGYTF. Supplemented by reference TRBV5-1 and TRBJ1-2, the full variable domain reads KAGVTQTPRYLIKTRGQQVTLSCSPISGHRSVSWYQQTPGQGLQFLFEYFSETQRNKGNFPGRFSGRQFSNSRSEMNVSTLELGDSALYLCASSLSPGRSNYGYTFGSGTRLTVV.

The V call is TRBV4-3, the J call TRBJ2-5; weak D call: TRBD2 (5 bases). CDR1 LGHNA and CDR2 YSLEER come from the germline V gene. This CDR3 region has 14 residues. The germline V and J ends were trimmed by 1 base and 5 bases, with 11 bases remaining between them. The CDR3 DNA sequence: TGCGCCAGCAGCCAAGGACCGGGCGGGGAGACCCAGTACTTC. Its translation is CASSQGPGGETQYF.

The chain carries TRBV18 and TRBJ1-1, with a possible D match to TRBD1 (5 bases). V lost 3 bases, J lost 0 bases, and 8 bases lay in between. CDR3 size: 14 residues. Germline V gene data show CDR1 as KGHSH and CDR2 as LQKENI. The CDR3 sequence is CASSPGTLNTEAFF. Here the CDR3 DNA reads TGTGCCAGCTCACCCGGGACCTTGAACACTGAAGCTTTCTTT.

A few counts support this clone. The rearrangement links TRBV7-9 to TRBJ1-2; 10 bases line up with TRBD1. V lost 2 bases and J lost 4; bases outside the gene matches: 10. Germline assignment: CDR1 SEHNR and CDR2 FQNEAQ (reference sequence). This CDR3 region has 17 residues. As DNA, the CDR3 is TGTGCCAGCAGCTTAACTGAGACAGGGGGCGAGGGCTATGGCTACACCTTC. The encoded protein is CASSLTETGGEGYGYTF.

This chain joins TRBV15 and TRBJ2-5, with TRBD2 matching over 7 bases. The length of the CDR3 is 15 residues. Germline V lookup: CDR1 LNHNV, CDR2 YYDKDF (reference sequence). Losses at the gene ends were 0 bases for V and 0 bases for J; bases not matched to a gene: 1. The CDR3: CATSRDGTNQETQYF. CDR3 in DNA: TGTGCCACCAGCAGAGATGGGACTAACCAAGAGACCCAGTACTTC.

This chain links TRBV7-9 with TRBJ1-1; D may be TRBD1 (5 bases). With 6 bases removed from V and 1 base from J, the gap between germline ends came to 12 bases. CDR3 length: 14 residues. Germline V gene data show CDR1 as SEHNR and CDR2 as FQNEAQ (reference sequence). Here the CDR3 DNA reads TGTGCCAGCAGGGCGGCAGGGCCGAACACTGAAGCTTTCTTT. This sequence encodes CASRAAGPNTEAFF.

The CDR3 DNA reads as TGTGCCAGCAGCGATCCTCCTTCCTACGAGCAGTACTTC. Translated, it gives CASSDPPSYEQYF. This chain joins TRBV7-2 and TRBJ2-7, with D hard to call. From germline, CDR1 is SGHTA and CDR2 FQGNSA. CDR3 length: 13 residues. V was cut by 5 bases and J by 1 base, with 9 bases left in between.